This T cell receptor (beta chain) was documented in a study of early T cells in non-severe SARS-CoV-2 infection. The CDR3 contains 14 residues. V shed 5 bases and J shed 5 bases, with 14 bases lying between them. The germline CDR1 and CDR2 sequences are SEHNR and FQNEAQ (reference sequence). Attachment of unique molecular identifiers was made to individual cDNA molecules. TCRdb re-analysed the 5' RACE reads in MiXCR, keeping a single row per CDR3 protein. The table lists 80,000 to 100,000 distinct CDR3 sequences, around 10% of them singletons. The chain joins TRBV7-9 to TRBJ2-3; TRBD2 might be the D (6 bases). Source: whole blood, taken at baseline. The origin of this receptor is an adult who was a healthcare worker with PCR-confirmed SARS-CoV-2 infection or an uninfected control (not recorded which). The CDR3, as DNA: TGTGCCAGCAGCCCAGACGGGGGTTTAGATACGCAGTATTTT. It translates to CASSPDGGLDTQYF.